This T cell receptor (beta chain) was documented in a study of blood T cell repertoires in COVID-19. Study context: T cells, B-cell-depleted T cells, or PBMCs supplied cDNA or gDNA.

The CDR3 is 16 amino acids. Losses at the gene ends were 5 bases for V and 1 base for J; bases not matched to a gene: 5. The germline gives CDR1 MDHEN, CDR2 SYDVKM. Authors' methods: Amplification of reference gene primers provided the estimated nucleated cell counts. TCRdb's copy holds only in-frame clones and misses some; the assay was immunoSEQ multiplex PCR. V and J calls and clone size are copied from that table; D and trimming were computed from the DNA. The table records roughly 300,000 clones, approximately 84% of them present only once. Patients of the Seattle cohort, enrolled during active infection, were followed longitudinally.

The specimen was peripheral blood. V and J are TRBV28 and TRBJ1-6; the match to TRBD1 covers 7 bases. The TCR comes from a human donor with COVID-19, enrolled during active disease. The donor label of this sample is uncertain. The CDR3 sequence is CASSGEGASYNSPLHF. CDR3 DNA: TGTGCCAGCAGTGGAGAGGGGGCATCCTATAATTCACCCCTCCACTTT.